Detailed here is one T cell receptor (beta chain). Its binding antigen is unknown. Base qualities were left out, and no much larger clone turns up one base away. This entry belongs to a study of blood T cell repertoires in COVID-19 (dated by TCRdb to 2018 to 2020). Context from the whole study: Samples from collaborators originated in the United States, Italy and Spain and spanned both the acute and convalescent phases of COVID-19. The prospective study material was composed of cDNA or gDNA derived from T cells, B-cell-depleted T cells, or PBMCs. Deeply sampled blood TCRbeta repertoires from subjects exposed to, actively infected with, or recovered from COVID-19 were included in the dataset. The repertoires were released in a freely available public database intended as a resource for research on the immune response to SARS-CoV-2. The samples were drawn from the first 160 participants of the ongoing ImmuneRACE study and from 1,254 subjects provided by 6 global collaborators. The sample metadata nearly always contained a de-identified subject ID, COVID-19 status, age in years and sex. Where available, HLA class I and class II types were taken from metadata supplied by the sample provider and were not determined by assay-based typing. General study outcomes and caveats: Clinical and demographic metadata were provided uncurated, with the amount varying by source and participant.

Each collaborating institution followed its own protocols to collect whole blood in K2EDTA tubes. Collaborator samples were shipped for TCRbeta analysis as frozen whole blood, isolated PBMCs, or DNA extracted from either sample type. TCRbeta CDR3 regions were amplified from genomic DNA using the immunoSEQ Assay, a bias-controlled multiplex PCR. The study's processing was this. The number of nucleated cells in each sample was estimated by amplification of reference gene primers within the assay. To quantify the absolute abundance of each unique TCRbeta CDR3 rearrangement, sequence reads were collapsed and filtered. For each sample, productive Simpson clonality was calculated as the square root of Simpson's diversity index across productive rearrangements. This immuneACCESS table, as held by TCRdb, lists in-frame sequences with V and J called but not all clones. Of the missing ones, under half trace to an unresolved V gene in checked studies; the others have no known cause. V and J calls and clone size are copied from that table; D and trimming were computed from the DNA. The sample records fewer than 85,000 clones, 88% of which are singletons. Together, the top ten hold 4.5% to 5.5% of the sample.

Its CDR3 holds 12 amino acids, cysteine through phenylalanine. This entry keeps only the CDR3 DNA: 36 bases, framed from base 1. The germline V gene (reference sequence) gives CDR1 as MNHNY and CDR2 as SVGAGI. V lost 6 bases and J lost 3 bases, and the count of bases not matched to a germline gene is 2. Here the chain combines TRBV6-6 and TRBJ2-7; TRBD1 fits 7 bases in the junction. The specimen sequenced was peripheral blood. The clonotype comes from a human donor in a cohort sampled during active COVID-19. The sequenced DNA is TGTGCCAGCAGACGACAGGGCTACGAGCAGTACTTC. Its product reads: CASRRQGYEQYF.